A few counts support the clone carrying this TCR beta chain. As yet, its antigen is unknown. The data are from a study of response to subunit inactivated influenza vaccine. Study-wide results and caveats: The authors proposed limited new T cell recruitment per seasonal influenza vaccination.

MiXCR was run by TCRdb on the RT-PCR reads, yielding one entry per CDR3 protein. The sample consists of around 710,000 distinct CDR3 sequences, approximately 13% of them appearing once. Trimming left V 3 bases short and J 4 bases short, with 12 bases between. Germline CDR1 is SGHTA and CDR2 is FQGNSA. The CDR3 has 14 residues. The J gene is TRBJ2-5, the V gene TRBV7-2; perhaps D is TRBD1 or TRBD2 (6 bases each). The sequence came from a man between 50 and 59 years old who received an inactivated influenza vaccine. The sample here was PBMCs from blood, taken 14 to 15 days before vaccination. As DNA, the CDR3 is TGTGCCAGCAGCTTCTGGGGGGCTTTAGAGACCCAGTACTTC. Protein sequence: CASSFWGALETQYF.